This T cell receptor beta chain originates from a study of OX40 agonist ivuxolimab in advanced cancers. Study outcomes and limitations: Clonal expansion was among the lowest in partial responders at 0.1-3.0 mg/kg, especially CD8+.

Germline values: CDR1 SGHAT, CDR2 FQNNGV. V shed 5 bases and J 4 bases; nucleotides not matched to a gene: 4. The CDR3 spans 14 residues. Concerning this clone: Its antigen is still unknown.

The protocol was immunoSEQ multiplex PCR, while the TCRdb copy is restricted to in-frame clones and leaves out a portion. The sample holds roughly 53,000 clones, about 94% seen once. This chain links TRBV11-2 with TRBJ2-7, with TRBD2 matching over 11 bases. Sequencing was performed on CD4+ or CD8+ T cells sorted from blood, taken in a trial of the OX40 agonist ivuxolimab. This receptor was taken from an adult with an advanced solid tumor such as melanoma, head and neck, liver or kidney cancer. The CDR3 nucleotides read TGTGCCAGCAGCGACGGACTAGCGGGTTACGAGCAGTACTTC. It yields the protein CASSDGLAGYEQYF.